Listed below are T cell receptor beta chains from one sample, sequenced in a study of T cell repertoires in cytomegalovirus infection. TCRdb independently ran MiXCR on the reads; one entry per CDR3 protein. The sample lists approximately 490,000 distinct CDR3 sequences, 11% seen once, with about 9.4% in the top ten. The sequenced sample was PBMCs. These receptors all come from a human donor in good health (CMV status not recorded). Some clones in this sample may be carry-over from other donors' samples. The CDR3 runs from the conserved cysteine through the conserved F or W. Fields, in order: V gene, J gene, D gene, clone size, CDR3 protein, CDR3 DNA. A D gene is named only where the DNA matches it firmly. Size tells how often a clone was seen (once, few, many) or the class of an expanded clone, and some rows leave it out.

TRBV29-1,TRBJ2-7,TRBD2,.,CSFGEGRGPTYEQYF,TGCAGCTTCGGGGAGGGGAGAGGTCCCACCTACGAGCAGTACTTC
TRBV7-9,TRBJ1-1,TRBD1,many,CASSLVVDRVNTEAFF,TGTGCCAGCAGCTTAGTAGTGGACAGGGTGAACACTGAAGCTTTCTTT
TRBV12-3/TRBV12-4,TRBJ2-1,TRBD1,few,CASRSDRGSYNEQFF,TGTGCCAGCAGATCAGACAGGGGCTCCTACAATGAGCAGTTCTTC
TRBV7-9,TRBJ2-7,TRBD2,.,CASTHRLPQLAKISYEQYF,TGTGCCAGCACCCATCGTCTTCCGCAACTAGCGAAGATTTCCTACGAGCAGTACTTC
TRBV9,TRBJ1-6,TRBD1,few,CASSRTGESIQQSLHF,TGTGCCAGCAGCCGGACAGGGGAGAGTATCCAACAGTCCCTCCACTTT
TRBV12-3/TRBV12-4,TRBJ2-1,.,.,CASSFPQEGPYNEQFF,TGTGCCAGCAGTTTTCCGCAGGAGGGCCCTTACAATGAGCAGTTCTTC
TRBV11-1,TRBJ2-7,TRBD2,many,CASSLGGRATYEQYF,TGTGCCAGCAGCTTAGGCGGGAGGGCGACCTACGAGCAGTACTTC
TRBV7-8,TRBJ2-5,.,many,CASRPLLGIAPQETQYF,TGTGCCAGCAGACCCTTACTCGGAATTGCGCCCCAAGAGACCCAGTACTTC
TRBV24-1,TRBJ2-6,.,.,CATADAGASGANVLTF,TGTGCCACCGCGGATGCAGGTGCCTCTGGGGCCAACGTCCTGACTTTC
TRBV7-9,TRBJ2-5,.,.,CASSSPAQGETQYF,TGTGCCAGCAGCTCGCCTGCCCAGGGAGAGACCCAGTACTTC